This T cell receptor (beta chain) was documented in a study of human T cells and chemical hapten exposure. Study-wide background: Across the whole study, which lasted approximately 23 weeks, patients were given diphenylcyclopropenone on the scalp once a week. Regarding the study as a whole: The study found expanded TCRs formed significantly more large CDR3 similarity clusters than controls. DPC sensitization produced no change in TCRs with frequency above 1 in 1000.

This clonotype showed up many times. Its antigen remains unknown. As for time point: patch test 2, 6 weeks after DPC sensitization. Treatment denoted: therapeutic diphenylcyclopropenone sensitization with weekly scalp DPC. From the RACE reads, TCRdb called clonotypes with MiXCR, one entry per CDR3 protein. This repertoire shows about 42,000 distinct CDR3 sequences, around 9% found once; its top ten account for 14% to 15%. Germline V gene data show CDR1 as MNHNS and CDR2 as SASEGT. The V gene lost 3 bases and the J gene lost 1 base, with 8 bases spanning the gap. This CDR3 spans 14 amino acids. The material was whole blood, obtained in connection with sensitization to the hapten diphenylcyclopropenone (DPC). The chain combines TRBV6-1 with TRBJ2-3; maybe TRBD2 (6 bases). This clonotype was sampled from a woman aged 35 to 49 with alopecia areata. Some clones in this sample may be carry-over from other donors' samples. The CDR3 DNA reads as TGTGCCAGCAGTGAGGCTAGCGGCACAGATACGCAGTATTTT. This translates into CASSEASGTDTQYF.